This T cell receptor (beta chain) was sequenced for a study of shared clonotypes between healthy human individuals. Overall study results and limits: Of the naive CD4 clonotypes, about 5% were shared across several donors. Represented diversity, genetic and exposure-history alike, was limited by few donors.

This clone has more than one count but fewer than ten. Its antigen is unidentified. Selected positively for CCR7 and CD45RO-negative, naive CD8 cells excluded terminally differentiated effector memory CD45RA+ cells. The data were produced by immunoSEQ multiplex PCR, yet TCRdb's version contains in-frame clones alone and is incomplete. This table has around 1,900,000 clones, about 93% appearing once. The CDR3 contains 12 residues. The germline CDR1 and CDR2 sequences are WNHNN and SYGVQD (reference sequence). The V end was cut by 7 bases, the J end by 7 bases, with 11 bases between. Sequencing was performed on naive CD8+ T cells from PBMCs. The origin of this receptor is a man between 18 and 35 years old in good health. Some clones in this sample may be carry-over from other donors' samples. The J gene is TRBJ2-4, the V gene TRBV10-1, with D possibly called TRBD1 or TRBD2 (6 bases each). The CDR3 reads CASNGGGNIQYF. CDR3 nucleotide sequence: TGCGCCAGCAATGGAGGGGGTAACATTCAGTACTTC.